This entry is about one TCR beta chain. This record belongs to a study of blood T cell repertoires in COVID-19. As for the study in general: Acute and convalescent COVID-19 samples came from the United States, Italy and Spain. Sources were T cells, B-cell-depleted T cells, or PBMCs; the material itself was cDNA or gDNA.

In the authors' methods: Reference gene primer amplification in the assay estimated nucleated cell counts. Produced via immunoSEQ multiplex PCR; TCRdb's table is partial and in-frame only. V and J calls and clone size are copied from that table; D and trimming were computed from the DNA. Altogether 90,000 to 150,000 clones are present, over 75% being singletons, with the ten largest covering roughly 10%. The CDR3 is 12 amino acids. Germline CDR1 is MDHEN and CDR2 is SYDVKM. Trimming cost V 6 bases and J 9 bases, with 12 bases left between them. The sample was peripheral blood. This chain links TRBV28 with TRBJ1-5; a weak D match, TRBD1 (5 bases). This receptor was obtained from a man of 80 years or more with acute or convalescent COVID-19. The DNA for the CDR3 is TGTGCCAGCAGGGCACCCGGGGGGCCCCAGCATTTT. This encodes CASRAPGGPQHF.